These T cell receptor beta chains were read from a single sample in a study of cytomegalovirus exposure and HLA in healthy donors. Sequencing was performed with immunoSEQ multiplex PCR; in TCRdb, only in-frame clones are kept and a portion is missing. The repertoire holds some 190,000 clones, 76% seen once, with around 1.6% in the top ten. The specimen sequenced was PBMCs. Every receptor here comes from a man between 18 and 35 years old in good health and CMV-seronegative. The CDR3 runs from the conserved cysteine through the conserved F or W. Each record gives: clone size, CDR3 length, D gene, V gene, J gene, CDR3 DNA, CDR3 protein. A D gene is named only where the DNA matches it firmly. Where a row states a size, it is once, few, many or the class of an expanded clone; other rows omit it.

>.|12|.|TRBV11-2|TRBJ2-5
TGTGCCAGTGGACAGCACCAAGAGACCCAGTACTTC
CASGQHQETQYF
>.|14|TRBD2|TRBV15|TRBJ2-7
TGTGCCACCAGCGGGGATAGCGGGAGTTACGAGCAGTACTTC
CATSGDSGSYEQYF
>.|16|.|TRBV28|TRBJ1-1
TGTGCCAGCAGGCCATATAGGACAGACATGAACACTGAAGCTTTCTTT
CASRPYRTDMNTEAFF
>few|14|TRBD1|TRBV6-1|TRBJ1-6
TGTGCCAGCAGCCGACAGGGTCAAAATTCACCCCTCCACTTT
CASSRQGQNSPLHF
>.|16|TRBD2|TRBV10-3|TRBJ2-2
TGTGCCATCAGTGGGGAAGCGGGAGGGCAGACCGGGGAGCTGTTTTTT
CAISGEAGGQTGELFF
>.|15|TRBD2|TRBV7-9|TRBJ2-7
TGTGCCAGCAGCTCCAGACTAGCGGGAGCTGTCGAGCAGTACTTC
CASSSRLAGAVEQYF
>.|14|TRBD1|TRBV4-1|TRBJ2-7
TGCGCCAGCAGGCTGGACAGGGATGGCTGCGAGCAGTACTTC
CASRLDRDGCEQYF
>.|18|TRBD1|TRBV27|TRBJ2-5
TGTGCCAGCAGTCTTTCCTACTCGACAGGGGGCCATTGGGAGACCCAGTACTTC
CASSLSYSTGGHWETQYF
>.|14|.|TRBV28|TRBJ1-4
TGTGCCAGCAGTTTGACGGGGGGGGGTGAAAAACTGTTTTTT
CASSLTGGGEKLFF
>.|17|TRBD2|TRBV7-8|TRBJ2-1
TGTGCCAGCAGCTTAAGACTAGCGGGAGTTCTACACAATGAGCAGTTCTTC
CASSLRLAGVLHNEQFF
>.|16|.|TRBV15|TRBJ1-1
TGTGCCACCAGCAGTGCCGCGGGCCGGGCAGACACTGAAGCTTTCTTT
CATSSAAGRADTEAFF
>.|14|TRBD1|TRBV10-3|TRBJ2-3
TGTGCCATCAGGATCACAGGGGGCACAGATACGCAGTATTTT
CAIRITGGTDTQYF
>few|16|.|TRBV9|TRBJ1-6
TGTGCCAGCAGCCTAAGGGGTCGGGTTAATAATTCACCCCTCCACTTT
CASSLRGRVNNSPLHF
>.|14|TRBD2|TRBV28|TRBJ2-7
TGTGCCAGTCGGGGACTAGCGGGGGGATACGAGCAGTACTTC
CASRGLAGGYEQYF
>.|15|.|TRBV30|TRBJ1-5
TGTGCCTGGAGTTCAGGGGCAGGCCTAAATCAGCCCCAGCATTTT
CAWSSGAGLNQPQHF
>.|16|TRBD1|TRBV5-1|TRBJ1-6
TGCGCCAGCAGGTCTCAGGGGGCCGATTTTAATTCACCCCTCCACTTT
CASRSQGADFNSPLHF
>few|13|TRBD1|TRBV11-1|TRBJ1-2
TGTGCCAGCAGCTCCGCGACAGGGGGGAGCTACACCTTC
CASSSATGGSYTF
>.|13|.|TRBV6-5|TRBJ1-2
TGTGCCACCTTCTCGACAGCTAACTATGGCTACACCTTC
CATFSTANYGYTF
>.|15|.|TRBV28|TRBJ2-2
TGTGCCAGCAGCACCGGGGGTATTAGCACCGGGGAGCTGTTTTTT
CASSTGGISTGELFF